In this sample, the clone carrying this T cell receptor beta chain turned up a few times. Trimming shortened V by 2 bases and J by 8 bases, and 10 bases separated the two germline ends. Germline lookup yields CDR1 MNHEY and CDR2 SVGEGT. The CDR3 sequence is 13 residues long. None of the patients had undergone any treatment ahead of thyroid surgery. This record belongs to a study of metastatic and nonmetastatic thyroid tumors. Study-level information: The study looked at repertoires side by side in blood and in tumor or nodule tissue from malignant and benign thyroid patients.

Source study methods: Clinicopathological groups supplied CDR3 differences that were used to build a distant-metastasis classifier for papillary thyroid cancer. TCRdb used MiXCR to call clones anew from the PCR reads. The V and J calls were determined by TCRdb, not by the authors. The repertoire holds about 93,000 clones, roughly 12% seen once, with roughly 10% in the top ten. Input material: blood. This chain joins TRBV6-2 or TRBV6-3 and TRBJ2-1, with D perhaps TRBD2 (6 bases). This clonotype was obtained from a female donor with papillary thyroid cancer or a benign thyroid nodule (not recorded which). Some clones in this sample may be carry-over from other donors' samples. CDR3 amino acids: CASSYRGTDEQFF. In DNA, the CDR3 is TGTGCCAGCAGTTACCGGGGGACCGATGAGCAGTTCTTC.